This T cell receptor beta chain was documented in a study of PD-L1 blockade in urothelial cancer. Across the study: Blood samples contained a median approximately 140,000 T cells.

Trimming cost V 6 bases and J 5 bases; bases outside gene matches: 6. The CDR3 is 14 residues long. Germline V CDR1 and CDR2: SGHRS, YFSETQ. This clone appeared once. Data came from immunoSEQ multiplex PCR; TCRdb stores just in-frame clones and leaves some out. Among approximately 100,000 clones listed, about 85% were seen once. The rearrangement uses TRBV5-1 and TRBJ2-2; 8 nucleotides match TRBD1. The specimen was PBMCs, collected around atezolizumab (anti-PD-L1) treatment. The clonotype originates from a man aged 50 or older with urothelial cancer. CDR3 DNA sequence: TGCGCCAGCAAAGGGACAGGTGGGACCGGGGAGCTGTTTTTT. Encoded protein: CASKGTGGTGELFF.